This T cell receptor (beta chain) appears in the sequencing data of a study of shared clonotypes between healthy human individuals. Measured with immunoSEQ multiplex PCR; TCRdb has only the in-frame clones, and not every one. The profile shows 90,000 to 120,000 clones, roughly two thirds of them singletons. This clone was detected ten times or more. Germline V gene data show CDR1 as LNHDA and CDR2 as SQIVND (reference sequence). This CDR3 is built from 13 residues. Deletions cut 5 bases from V and 2 bases from J, with 10 bases between. Material for sequencing was memory CD8+ T cells sorted from blood. Subset of the sample: CD45RO+ cells pooled with CCR7-negative TemRA cells. The chain combines TRBV19 with TRBJ2-7; D possibly uses TRBD1 or TRBD2 (6 bases each). The origin of this receptor is a woman in her 30s in good health. CDR3 bases: TGTGCCAGTAGTTGGGGGGCTACCTACGAGCAGTACTTC. This gives the protein CASSWGATYEQYF.